The entry below gives a single TCR beta chain sequence along with its context. Its specificity is unknown. Trimming removed 2 bases at V and 6 bases at J, with 11 bases between. This CDR3 region has 14 residues. Germline V lookup: CDR1 ENHRY, CDR2 SYGVKD. The data derive from a study of a mutant IDH1 vaccine in newly diagnosed glioma. About the study: Once 4-6 weeks had passed after radiotherapy alone, vaccination started, or it started with temozolomide cycles. The treated group averaged about 41 years old and was roughly 60% male, roughly 38% female.

The repertoire was sequenced with immunoSEQ multiplex PCR; TCRdb's copy has only in-frame clones and lacks some. The table records about 68,000 clones, less than 90% of them present only once. Time point meaning: week 35, safety follow-up. Doses consisted of 300 ug of mutant IDH1 20-mer peptide each, paired with topical imiquimod. V gene TRBV10-3 combines with J gene TRBJ1-5; D is ambiguous. This TCR came from a man aged 18 to 30 with glioma. The source was PBMCs, collected from a glioma patient whose treatment included an IDH1 peptide vaccine. The CDR3: CAISEVSELQPQHF. CDR3 DNA sequence: TGTGCCATCAGTGAGGTGTCGGAGCTTCAGCCCCAGCATTTT.